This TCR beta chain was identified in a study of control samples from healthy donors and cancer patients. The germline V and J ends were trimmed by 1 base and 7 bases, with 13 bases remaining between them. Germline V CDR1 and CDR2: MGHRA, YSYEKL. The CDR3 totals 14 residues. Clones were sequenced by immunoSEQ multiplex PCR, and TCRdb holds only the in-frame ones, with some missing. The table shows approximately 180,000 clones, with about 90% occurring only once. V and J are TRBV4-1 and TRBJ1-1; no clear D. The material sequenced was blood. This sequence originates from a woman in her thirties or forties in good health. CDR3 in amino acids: CASSQVGTSGEAFF. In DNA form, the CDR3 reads TGCGCCAGCAGCCAAGTAGGTACGAGTGGTGAAGCTTTCTTT.